This TCR beta chain was retrieved from a study of blood T cell repertoires in COVID-19. Overall study context: The United States, Italy and Spain provided the acute and convalescent COVID-19 samples. Sample material is recorded as cDNA or gDNA derived from T cells, B-cell-depleted T cells, or PBMCs.

Per the original methods: Using reference gene primer amplification, nucleated cell counts were estimated. Only in-frame clones appear in the TCRdb table, and some are missing; sequencing was by immunoSEQ multiplex PCR. V and J calls plus clone size are reproduced from that table; the DNA served to infer D and trimming. This table has 120,000 or so clones, about 85% appearing once. This CDR3 contains 15 residues. The junction had 10 bases not matched to a gene; V was cut back by 5 bases and J by 5 bases. Germline V gene sequence: CDR1 MDHEN, CDR2 SYDVKM. The TCR comes from an elderly man with active or convalescent COVID-19. V and J are TRBV28 and TRBJ2-7; 9 nucleotides agree with TRBD1. Sequencing used peripheral blood. The CDR3 is CASSPPPDRGHEQYF. In DNA form, the CDR3 reads TGTGCCAGCAGTCCCCCCCCGGACAGGGGACACGAGCAGTACTTC. The complete variable domain, with remaining parts taken from reference TRBV28 and TRBJ2-7, reads DVKVTQSSRYLVKRTGEKVFLECVQDMDHENMFWYRQDPGLGLRLIYFSYDVKMKEKGDIPEGYSVSREKKERFSLILESASTNQTSMYLCASSPPPDRGHEQYFGPGTRLTVT.